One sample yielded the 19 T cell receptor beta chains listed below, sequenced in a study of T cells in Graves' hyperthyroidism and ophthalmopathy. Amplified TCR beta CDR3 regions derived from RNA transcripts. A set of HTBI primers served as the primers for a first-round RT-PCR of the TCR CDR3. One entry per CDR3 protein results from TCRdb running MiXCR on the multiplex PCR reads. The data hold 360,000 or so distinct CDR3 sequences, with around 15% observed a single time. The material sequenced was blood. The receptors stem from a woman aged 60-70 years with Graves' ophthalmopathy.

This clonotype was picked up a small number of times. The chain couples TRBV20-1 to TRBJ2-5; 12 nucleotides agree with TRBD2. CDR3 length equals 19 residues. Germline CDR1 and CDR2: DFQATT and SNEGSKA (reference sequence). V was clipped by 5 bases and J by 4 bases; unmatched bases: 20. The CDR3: CSASHPGTSGLLRRETQYF. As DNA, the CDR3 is TGCAGTGCTTCTCATCCCGGGACTAGCGGGCTCCTCCGGCGAGAGACCCAGTACTTC.

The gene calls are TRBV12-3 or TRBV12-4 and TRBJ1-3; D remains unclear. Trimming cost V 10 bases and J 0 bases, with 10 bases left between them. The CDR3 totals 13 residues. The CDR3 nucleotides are TGTGCCACCAACCAAGGCTCTGGAAACACCATATATTTT. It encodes CATNQGSGNTIYF.

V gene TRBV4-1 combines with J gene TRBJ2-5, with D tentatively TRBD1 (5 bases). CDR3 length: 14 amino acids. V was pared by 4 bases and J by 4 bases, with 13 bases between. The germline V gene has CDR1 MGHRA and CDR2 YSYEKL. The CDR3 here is CASSLVGPGETQYF. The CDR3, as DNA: TGCGCCAGCAGCCTTGTGGGGCCGGGAGAGACCCAGTACTTC.

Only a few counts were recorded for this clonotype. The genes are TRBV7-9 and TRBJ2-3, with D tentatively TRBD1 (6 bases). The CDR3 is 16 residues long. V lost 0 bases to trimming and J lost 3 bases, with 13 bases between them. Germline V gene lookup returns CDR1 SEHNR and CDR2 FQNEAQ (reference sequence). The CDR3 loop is CASSLAVTGWTDTQYF. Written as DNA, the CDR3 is TGTGCCAGCAGCTTAGCGGTGACAGGCTGGACAGATACGCAGTATTTT.

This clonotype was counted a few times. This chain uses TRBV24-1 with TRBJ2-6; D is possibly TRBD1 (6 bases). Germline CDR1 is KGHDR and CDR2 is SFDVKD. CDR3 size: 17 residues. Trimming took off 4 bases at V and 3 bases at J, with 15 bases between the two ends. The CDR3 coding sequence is TGTGCCACCAGTGACCAAAAACAGGGCTTTGGGGCCAACGTCCTGACTTTC. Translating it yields CATSDQKQGFGANVLTF.

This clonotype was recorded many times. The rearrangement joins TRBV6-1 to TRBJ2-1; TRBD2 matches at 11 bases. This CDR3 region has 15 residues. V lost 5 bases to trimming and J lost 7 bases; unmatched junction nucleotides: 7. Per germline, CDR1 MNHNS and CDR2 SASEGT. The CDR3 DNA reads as TGTGCCAGCAGTATAGTAGCGGGAGGGCTGAATGAGCAGTTCTTC. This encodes CASSIVAGGLNEQFF.

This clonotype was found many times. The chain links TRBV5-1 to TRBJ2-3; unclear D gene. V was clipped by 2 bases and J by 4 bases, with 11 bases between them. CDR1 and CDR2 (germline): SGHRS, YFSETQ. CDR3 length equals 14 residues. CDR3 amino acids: CASSFSGSADTQYF. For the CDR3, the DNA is TGCGCCAGCAGCTTCTCCGGTTCCGCAGATACGCAGTATTTT. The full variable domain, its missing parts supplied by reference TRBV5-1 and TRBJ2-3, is KAGVTQTPRYLIKTRGQQVTLSCSPISGHRSVSWYQQTPGQGLQFLFEYFSETQRNKGNFPGRFSGRQFSNSRSEMNVSTLELGDSALYLCASSFSGSADTQYFGPGTRLTVL.

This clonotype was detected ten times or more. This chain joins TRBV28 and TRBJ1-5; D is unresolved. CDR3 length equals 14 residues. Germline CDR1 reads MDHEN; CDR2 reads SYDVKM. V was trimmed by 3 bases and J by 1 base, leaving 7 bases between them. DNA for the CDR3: TGTGCCAGCAGTTTCTTGGAAAGCAATCAGCCCCAGCATTTT. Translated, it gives CASSFLESNQPQHF.

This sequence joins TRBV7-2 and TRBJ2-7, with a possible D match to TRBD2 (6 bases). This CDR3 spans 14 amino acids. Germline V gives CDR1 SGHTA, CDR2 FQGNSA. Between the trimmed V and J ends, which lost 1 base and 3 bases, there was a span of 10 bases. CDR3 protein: CASSLVAELYEQYF. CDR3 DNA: TGTGCCAGCAGCTTAGTAGCGGAACTCTACGAGCAGTACTTC.

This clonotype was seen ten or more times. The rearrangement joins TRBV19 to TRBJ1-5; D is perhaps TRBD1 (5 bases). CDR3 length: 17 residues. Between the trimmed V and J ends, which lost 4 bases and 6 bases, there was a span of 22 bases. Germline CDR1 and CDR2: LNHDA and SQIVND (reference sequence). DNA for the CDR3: TGTGCCAGTAGTACCCCCAGTGGTGGCACCGGGGGTCAGCCCCAGCATTTT. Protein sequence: CASSTPSGGTGGQPQHF.

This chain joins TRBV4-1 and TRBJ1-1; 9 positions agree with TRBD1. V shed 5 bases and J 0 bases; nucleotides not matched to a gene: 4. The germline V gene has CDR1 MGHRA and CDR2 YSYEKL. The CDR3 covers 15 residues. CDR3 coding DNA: TGCGCCAGCAGCTTCAGGACAGGGGTGAACACTGAAGCTTTCTTT. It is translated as CASSFRTGVNTEAFF.

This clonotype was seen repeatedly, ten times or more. Here the CDR3 DNA reads TGTGCCAGCAGCTCTAGGTATGGAGATACGCAGTATTTT. Protein: CASSSRYGDTQYF. This chain uses TRBV13 with TRBJ2-3; unclear D gene. The CDR3 length is 13 residues. Trimming pared 4 bases from V and 5 bases from J, leaving 10 bases between. Germline lookup yields CDR1 PRHDT and CDR2 FYEKMQ (reference sequence).

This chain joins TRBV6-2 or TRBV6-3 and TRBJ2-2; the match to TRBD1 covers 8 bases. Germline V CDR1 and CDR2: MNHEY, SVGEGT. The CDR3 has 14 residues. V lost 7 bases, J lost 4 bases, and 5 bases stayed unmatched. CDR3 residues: CASNDRGPTGELFF. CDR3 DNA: TGTGCCAGCAACGACAGGGGTCCCACCGGGGAGCTGTTTTTT.

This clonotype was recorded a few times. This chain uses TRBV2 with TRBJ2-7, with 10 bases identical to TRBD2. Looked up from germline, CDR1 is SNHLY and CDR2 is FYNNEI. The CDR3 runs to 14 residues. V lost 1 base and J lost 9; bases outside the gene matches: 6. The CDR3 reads CASSEGLAGVAQYF. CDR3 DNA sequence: TGTGCCAGCAGTGAAGGGCTAGCGGGAGTAGCGCAGTACTTC.

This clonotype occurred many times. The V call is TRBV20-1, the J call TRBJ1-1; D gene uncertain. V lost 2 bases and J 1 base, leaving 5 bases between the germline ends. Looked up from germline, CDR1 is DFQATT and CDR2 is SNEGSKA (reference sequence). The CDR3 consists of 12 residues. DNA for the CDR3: TGCAGTGCTAGACTTCAGAACACTGAAGCTTTCTTT. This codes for CSARLQNTEAFF.

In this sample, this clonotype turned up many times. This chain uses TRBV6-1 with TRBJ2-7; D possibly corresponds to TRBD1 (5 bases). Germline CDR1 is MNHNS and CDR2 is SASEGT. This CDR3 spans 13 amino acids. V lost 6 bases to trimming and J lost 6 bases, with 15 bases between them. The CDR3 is CASSPDTAGEQYF. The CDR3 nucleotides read TGTGCCAGCAGCCCGGACACAGCTGGCGAGCAGTACTTC.

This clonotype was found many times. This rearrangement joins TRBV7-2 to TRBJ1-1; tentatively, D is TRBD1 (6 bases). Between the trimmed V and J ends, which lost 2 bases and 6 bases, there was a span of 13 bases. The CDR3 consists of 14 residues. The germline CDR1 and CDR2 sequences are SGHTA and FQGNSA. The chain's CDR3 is CASSLTGLFSEAFF. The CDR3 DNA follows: TGTGCCAGCAGCTTAACAGGGTTATTTTCTGAAGCTTTCTTT.

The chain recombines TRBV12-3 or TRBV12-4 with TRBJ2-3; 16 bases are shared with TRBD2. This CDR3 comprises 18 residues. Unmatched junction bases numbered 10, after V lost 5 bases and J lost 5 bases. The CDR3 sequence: CASSRGTSGRAGGDTQYF. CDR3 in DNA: TGTGCCAGCAGTAGGGGGACTAGCGGGAGGGCCGGCGGAGATACGCAGTATTTT.

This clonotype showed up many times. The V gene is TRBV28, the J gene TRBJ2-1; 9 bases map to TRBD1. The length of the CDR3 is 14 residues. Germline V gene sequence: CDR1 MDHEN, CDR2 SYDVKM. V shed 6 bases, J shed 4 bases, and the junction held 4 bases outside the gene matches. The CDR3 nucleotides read TGTGCCAGCAGAACAGGGGGCAAATACAATGAGCAGTTCTTC. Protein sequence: CASRTGGKYNEQFF.